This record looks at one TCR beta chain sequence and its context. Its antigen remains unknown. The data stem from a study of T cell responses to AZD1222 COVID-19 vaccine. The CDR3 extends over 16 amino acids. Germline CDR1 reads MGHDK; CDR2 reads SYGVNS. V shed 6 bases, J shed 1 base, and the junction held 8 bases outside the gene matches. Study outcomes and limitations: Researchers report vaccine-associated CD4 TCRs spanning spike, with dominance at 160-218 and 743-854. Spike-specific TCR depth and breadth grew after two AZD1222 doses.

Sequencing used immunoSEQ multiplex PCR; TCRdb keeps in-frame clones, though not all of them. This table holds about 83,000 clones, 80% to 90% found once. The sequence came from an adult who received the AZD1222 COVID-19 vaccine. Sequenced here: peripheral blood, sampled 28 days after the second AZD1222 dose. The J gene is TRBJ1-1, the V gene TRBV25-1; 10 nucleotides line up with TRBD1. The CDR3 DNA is TGTGCCAGCAGCCCCACCTGGGACAGGGGGAACACTGAAGCTTTCTTT. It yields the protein CASSPTWDRGNTEAFF.